This T cell receptor (beta chain) was sequenced for a study of cytomegalovirus exposure and HLA in healthy donors. Germline CDR1 is MDHEN and CDR2 is SYDVKM. The CDR3 contains 12 residues. V lost 4 bases to trimming and J lost 5 bases, with 9 bases between them. TCRdb's copy holds only in-frame clones and misses some; the assay was immunoSEQ multiplex PCR. The table has a few hundred thousand clones, roughly 90% seen once. The V call is TRBV28, the J call TRBJ2-7; D is possibly TRBD2 (5 bases). Sequencing was done on a sample of PBMCs. The TCR originated in a woman in her late teens or twenties in good health and CMV-seronegative. The CDR3 DNA sequence: TGTGCCAGCAGTTATTCCGGGAACGAGCAGTACTTC. As protein: CASSYSGNEQYF.